This TCR beta chain was sequenced in a study of Ad26.COV2.S vaccination and SARS-CoV-2 variants. Study-wide context: It was the COV1001 Ad26.COV2.S trial arm that included the donor. The vaccine Ad26.COV2.S was put into the muscle once, or twice with 56 days between.

Germline V gene data show CDR1 as SGHTA and CDR2 as FQGNSA. The V and J ends lost 5 bases and 2 bases, in that order; junction bases with no gene match: 3. The CDR3 contains 17 residues. Remarks on this clone: No antigen is known for it.

Produced via immunoSEQ multiplex PCR; TCRdb's table is partial and in-frame only. The sample consists of hundreds of thousands of clones, about 89% of them appearing once. Documented treatment: 19 received Ad26.COV2.S at low or high dose, single or two shots; 5 received placebo; per-sample allocation not given. Following the first vaccine or placebo injection, samples were taken on day 63. This person who donated was an adult of 18-55 years in Boston. Overall study findings and caveats: Substantial breadth was reported for post-vaccination spike-specific CD8+ and CD4+ T cells.

The sequence came from a person between 18 and 60 years old who received the Ad26.COV2.S COVID-19 vaccine or a placebo. The chain uses TRBV7-2 and TRBJ2-1; TRBD2 matches at 16 bases. The sequencing here drew on peripheral blood, taken in a trial of Ad26.COV2.S vaccine versus placebo. CDR3 sequence: CASSKGLAGGPYNEQFF. For the CDR3, the DNA is TGTGCCAGCAGCAAGGGACTAGCGGGGGGGCCCTACAATGAGCAGTTCTTC. The full variable domain, its missing parts supplied by reference TRBV7-2 and TRBJ2-1, is GAGVSQSPSNKVTEKGKDVELRCDPISGHTALYWYRQSLGQGLEFLIYFQGNSAPDKSGLPSDRFSAERTGGSVSTLTIQRTQQEDSAVYLCASSKGLAGGPYNEQFFGPGTRLTVL.